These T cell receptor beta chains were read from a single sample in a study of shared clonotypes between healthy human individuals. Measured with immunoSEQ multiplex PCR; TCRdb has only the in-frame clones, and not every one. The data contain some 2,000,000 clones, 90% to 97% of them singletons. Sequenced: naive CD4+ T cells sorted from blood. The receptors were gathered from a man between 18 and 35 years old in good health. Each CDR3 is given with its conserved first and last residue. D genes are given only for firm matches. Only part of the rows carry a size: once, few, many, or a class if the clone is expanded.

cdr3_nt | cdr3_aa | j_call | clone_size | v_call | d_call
TGTGCCAGTAGTATAGGGCTGGTACCCGTCTACGAGCAGTACTTC | CASSIGLVPVYEQYF | TRBJ2-7 | . | TRBV19 | .
TGTGCCAGCAGTGAAGGGGGCTACGAGCAGTACTTC | CASSEGGYEQYF | TRBJ2-7 | . | TRBV2 | .
TGTGCCAGCAGTTACTCGGGACAGCAGTACGAGCAGTACTTC | CASSYSGQQYEQYF | TRBJ2-7 | . | TRBV6-6 | TRBD1
TGTGCCAGCAGTTACGGACAGAGCCAAGAGACCCAGTACTTC | CASSYGQSQETQYF | TRBJ2-5 | . | TRBV6-5 | .
TGTGCCAGCAGTTCGGTCGTACAGGTCTACGAGCAGTACTTC | CASSSVVQVYEQYF | TRBJ2-7 | . | TRBV28 | .
TGTGCCAGCAGTGATGCGCCGAGATTC | CASSDAPRF | TRBJ1-2 | . | TRBV6-1 | .
TGCGCCAGCAGCCAAGATTCGAAGGTGAATCAGCCCCAGCATTTT | CASSQDSKVNQPQHF | TRBJ1-5 | . | TRBV4-3 | .
TGTGCCAGCAGCTCCCGGGGTCCAGGGCTTAGTTCACCCCTCCACTTT | CASSSRGPGLSSPLHF | TRBJ1-6 | . | TRBV7-9 | .
TGCAGCGTTGAAGATGCGACTAGCGGGAGCTATGAGCAGTTCTTC | CSVEDATSGSYEQFF | TRBJ2-1 | . | TRBV29-1 | TRBD2
TGTGCCAGGCCCGGGACAGGGAACACTGAAGCTTTCTTT | CARPGTGNTEAFF | TRBJ1-1 | . | TRBV9 | TRBD1
TGTGCCAGCAGTGAAGCCCGGCAACTAGCGGGAAAAGAGACCCAGTACTTC | CASSEARQLAGKETQYF | TRBJ2-5 | once | TRBV6-1 | TRBD2
TGTGCCAGCACTCGTCGACTAGCGGGAGGGACAGATACGCAGTATTTT | CASTRRLAGGTDTQYF | TRBJ2-3 | . | TRBV11-2 | TRBD2
TGTGCCAGCAGCTTGGAGACAGGGGCCTATGGCTACACCTTC | CASSLETGAYGYTF | TRBJ1-2 | . | TRBV5-8 | TRBD1
TGTGCCAGCAGTGAGTCACCTATCGGGGCCCTCCACTTT | CASSESPIGALHF | TRBJ1-6 | . | TRBV2 | .
TGCGCCAGCAGTGGGACGGGTAATTCACCCCTCCACTTT | CASSGTGNSPLHF | TRBJ1-6 | few | TRBV10-2 | .
TGCAGTGTCCTAACGGACAATGAGCAGTTCTTC | CSVLTDNEQFF | TRBJ2-1 | . | TRBV20-1 | .
TGTGCCAGCAGTTTCCTGCCTAGCGGGAGGGAGCAGTACTTC | CASSFLPSGREQYF | TRBJ2-7 | . | TRBV28 | TRBD2
TGTGCCAGCAGCCGGACAGGGCACTATGGCTACACCTTC | CASSRTGHYGYTF | TRBJ1-2 | once | TRBV11-1 | TRBD1
TGTGCCCAGACTGGGGGCAATAATTCACCCCTCCACTTT | CAQTGGNNSPLHF | TRBJ1-6 | . | TRBV30 | .
TGTGCCAGCAGCCAAGCCCGCCTTACCGAGCAGTACTTC | CASSQARLTEQYF | TRBJ2-7 | . | TRBV4-2 | .
TGTGCCAGCAGTTCAGGGGCAGATACGCAGTATTTT | CASSSGADTQYF | TRBJ2-3 | . | TRBV28 | .
TGTGCCAGCAGTTCACAGGGGGCTTTTAACTATGGCTACACCTTC | CASSSQGAFNYGYTF | TRBJ1-2 | . | TRBV27 | TRBD1
TGCGCCAGCAGCCCACTAGCGGGAGAAGAGACCCAGTACTTC | CASSPLAGEETQYF | TRBJ2-5 | . | TRBV5-1 | TRBD2
TGTGCCAGCAGCCCATCGGGGCTTCATAATGAAAAACTGTTTTTT | CASSPSGLHNEKLFF | TRBJ1-4 | . | TRBV28 | .
TGTGCCAGAAGCCCTTGGGTAGCGGACTCCTACGAGCAGTACTTC | CARSPWVADSYEQYF | TRBJ2-7 | . | TRBV7-5 | .
TGTGCCAGCAGCAACAGAGCCTATGGCTACACCTTC | CASSNRAYGYTF | TRBJ1-2 | . | TRBV28 | .
TGCGCCAGCAGCGAATACGCGGGGCCCGGAGGAGGTGAAGCTTTCTTT | CASSEYAGPGGGEAFF | TRBJ1-1 | . | TRBV5-1 | .
TGCGCCAGCAGCCCGGACAGGGAGACAGATACGCAGTATTTT | CASSPDRETDTQYF | TRBJ2-3 | once | TRBV10-1 | TRBD1
TGCGCCAGCAGCTTGTTAGGAGACTCCTACAATGAGCAGTTCTTC | CASSLLGDSYNEQFF | TRBJ2-1 | . | TRBV5-1 | .
TGTGCCAGCAGCCCCCGGGACAGGGACTATGGCTACACCTTC | CASSPRDRDYGYTF | TRBJ1-2 | . | TRBV7-9 | TRBD1
TGCAGCGCCCGGGACGGAGGTTCCTACGAACAGTACTTC | CSARDGGSYEQYF | TRBJ2-7 | . | TRBV29-1 | .
TGCGCCAGCAGCCAAGAGGGGAGCGGTCAAGGGGAGCTGTTTTTT | CASSQEGSGQGELFF | TRBJ2-2 | . | TRBV4-1 | .
TGTGCCAGCTCACCGGGGTTAGCAACTAATGAAAAACTGTTTTTT | CASSPGLATNEKLFF | TRBJ1-4 | . | TRBV18 | .
TGTGCCAGCTCAGCTGAGCGGGCTCTCGAGCTGTTTTTT | CASSAERALELFF | TRBJ2-2 | . | TRBV18 | .
TGCGCCAGCAGCCAAGGCAGGGGGTTTAAAGAGACCCAGTACTTC | CASSQGRGFKETQYF | TRBJ2-5 | . | TRBV4-1 | TRBD1
TGTGCCAGCAGCTTAGTAGGAGCGGGAGGGCCAAAGAATGAGCAGTTCTTC | CASSLVGAGGPKNEQFF | TRBJ2-1 | . | TRBV7-2 | TRBD2
TGCGCCAGCCATGACCCGGGGGTCTACGAGCAGTACTTC | CASHDPGVYEQYF | TRBJ2-7 | once | TRBV5-1 | .
TGCGCCAGCAGCGCTCATGTGGGACAGGGTCGGGTCACTGAAGCTTTCTTT | CASSAHVGQGRVTEAFF | TRBJ1-1 | . | TRBV5-1 | TRBD1